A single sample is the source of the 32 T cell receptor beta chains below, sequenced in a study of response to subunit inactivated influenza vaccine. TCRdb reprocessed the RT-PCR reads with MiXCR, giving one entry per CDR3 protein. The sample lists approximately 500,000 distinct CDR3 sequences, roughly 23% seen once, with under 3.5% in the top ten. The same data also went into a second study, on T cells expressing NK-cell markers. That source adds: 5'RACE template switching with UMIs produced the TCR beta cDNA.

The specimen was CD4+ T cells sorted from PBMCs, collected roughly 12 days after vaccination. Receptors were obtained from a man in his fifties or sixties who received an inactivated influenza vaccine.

Here the CDR3 reads CASTLLAGGIDTQYF. The DNA for the CDR3 is TGTGCCAGCACCTTATTAGCGGGGGGCATAGATACGCAGTATTTT. The J gene is TRBJ2-3, the V gene TRBV12-3 or TRBV12-4, with 10 nucleotides matching TRBD2. The CDR3 contains 15 residues. After removal of 7 bases from V and 5 bases from J, the junction contained 9 bases not matched to a gene.

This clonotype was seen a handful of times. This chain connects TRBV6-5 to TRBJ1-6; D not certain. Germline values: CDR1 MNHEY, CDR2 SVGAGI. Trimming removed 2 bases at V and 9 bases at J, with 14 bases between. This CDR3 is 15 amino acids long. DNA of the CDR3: TGTGCCAGCAGTTACCTGACCGGGTACGGTTCACCCCTCCACTTT. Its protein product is CASSYLTGYGSPLHF.

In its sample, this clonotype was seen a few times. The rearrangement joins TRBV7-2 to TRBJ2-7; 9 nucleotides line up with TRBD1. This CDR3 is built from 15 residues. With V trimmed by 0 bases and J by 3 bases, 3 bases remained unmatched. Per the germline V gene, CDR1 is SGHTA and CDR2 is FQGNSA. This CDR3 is CASSLAAGQGYEQYF. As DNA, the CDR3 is TGTGCCAGCAGCTTAGCGGCGGGACAGGGCTACGAGCAGTACTTC.

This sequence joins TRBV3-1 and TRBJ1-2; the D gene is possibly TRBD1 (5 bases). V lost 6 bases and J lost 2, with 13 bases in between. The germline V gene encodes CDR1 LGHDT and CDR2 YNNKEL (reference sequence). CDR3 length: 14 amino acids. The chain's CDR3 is CASSPEQVNYGYTF. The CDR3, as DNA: TGTGCCAGCAGTCCCGAACAGGTGAACTATGGCTACACCTTC.

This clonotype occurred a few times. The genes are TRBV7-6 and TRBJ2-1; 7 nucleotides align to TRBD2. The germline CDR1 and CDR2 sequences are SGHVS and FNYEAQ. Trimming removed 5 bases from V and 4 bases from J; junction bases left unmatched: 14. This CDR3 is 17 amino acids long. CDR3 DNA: TGTGCCAGCAGCCGGGGGGTGGTGGGAGGGAAGTACAATGAGCAGTTCTTC. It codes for CASSRGVVGGKYNEQFF.

CDR3 sequence (DNA): TGCGGCCCCGGACAGGGGGCGGACACTGAAGCTTTCTTT. Translated, it gives CGPGQGADTEAFF. This rearrangement joins TRBV20-1 to TRBJ1-1; 11 bases are a match to TRBD1. CDR1 DFQATT and CDR2 SNEGSKA come from the germline V gene (reference sequence). The CDR3 extends over 13 amino acids.

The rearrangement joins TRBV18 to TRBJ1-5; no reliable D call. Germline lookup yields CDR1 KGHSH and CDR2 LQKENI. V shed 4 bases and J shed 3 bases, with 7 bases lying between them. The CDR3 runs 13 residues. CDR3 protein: CASSQSNNQPQHF. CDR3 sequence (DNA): TGTGCCAGCTCACAGTCCAACAATCAGCCCCAGCATTTT.

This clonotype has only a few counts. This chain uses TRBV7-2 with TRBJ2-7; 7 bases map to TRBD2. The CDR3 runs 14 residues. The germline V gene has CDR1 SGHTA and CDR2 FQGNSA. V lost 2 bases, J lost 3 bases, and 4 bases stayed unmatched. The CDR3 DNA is TGTGCCAGCAGCTTATGGTGGGGGGGCTACGAGCAGTACTTC. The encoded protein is CASSLWWGGYEQYF.

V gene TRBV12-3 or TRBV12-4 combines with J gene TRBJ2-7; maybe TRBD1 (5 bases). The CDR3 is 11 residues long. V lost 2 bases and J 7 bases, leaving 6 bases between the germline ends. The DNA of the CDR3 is TGTGCCAGCAGTTTACGACAGGAGCAGTACTTC. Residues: CASSLRQEQYF.

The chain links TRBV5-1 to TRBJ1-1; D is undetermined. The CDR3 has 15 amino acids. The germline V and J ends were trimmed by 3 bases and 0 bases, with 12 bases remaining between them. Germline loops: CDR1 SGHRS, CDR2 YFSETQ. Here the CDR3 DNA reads TGCGCCAGCAGCTCGCTAAGTTTCATGAACACTGAAGCTTTCTTT. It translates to CASSSLSFMNTEAFF.

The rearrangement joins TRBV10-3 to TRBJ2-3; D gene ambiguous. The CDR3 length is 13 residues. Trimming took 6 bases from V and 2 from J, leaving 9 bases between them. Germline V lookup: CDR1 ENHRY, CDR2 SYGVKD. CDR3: CAISTATTDTQYF. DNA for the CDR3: TGTGCCATCAGCACAGCTACCACAGATACGCAGTATTTT.

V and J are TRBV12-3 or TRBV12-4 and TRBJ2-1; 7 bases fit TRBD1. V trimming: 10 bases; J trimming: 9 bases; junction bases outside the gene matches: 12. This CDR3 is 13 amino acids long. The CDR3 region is CANTDRVAGEQFF. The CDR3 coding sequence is TGTGCCAACACAGACAGGGTAGCAGGTGAGCAGTTCTTC.

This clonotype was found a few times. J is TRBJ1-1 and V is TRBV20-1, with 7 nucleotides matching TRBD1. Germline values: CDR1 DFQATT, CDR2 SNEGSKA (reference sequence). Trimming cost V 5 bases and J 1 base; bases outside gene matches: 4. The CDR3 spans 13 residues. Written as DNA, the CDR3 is TGCAGTGCTGACAGGGCAGCGAACACTGAAGCTTTCTTT. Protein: CSADRAANTEAFF.

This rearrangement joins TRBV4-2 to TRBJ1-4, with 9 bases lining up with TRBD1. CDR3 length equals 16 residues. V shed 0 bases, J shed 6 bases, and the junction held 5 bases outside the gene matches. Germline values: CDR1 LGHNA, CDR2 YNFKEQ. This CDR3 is CASSQDQGQGDEKLFF. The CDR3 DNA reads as TGTGCCAGCAGCCAAGACCAGGGACAGGGTGATGAAAAACTGTTTTTT.

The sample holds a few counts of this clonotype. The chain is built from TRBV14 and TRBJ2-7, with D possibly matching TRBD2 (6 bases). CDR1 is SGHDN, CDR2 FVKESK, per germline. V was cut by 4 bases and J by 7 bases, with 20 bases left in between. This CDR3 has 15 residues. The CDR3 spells CASSPTPGSVGEQYF. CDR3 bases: TGTGCCAGCAGCCCGACCCCCGGGAGCGTGGGGGAGCAGTACTTC.

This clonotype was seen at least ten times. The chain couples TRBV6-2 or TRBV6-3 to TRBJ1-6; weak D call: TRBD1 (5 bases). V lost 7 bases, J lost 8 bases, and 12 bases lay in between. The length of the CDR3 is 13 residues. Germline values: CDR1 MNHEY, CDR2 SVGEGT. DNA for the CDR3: TGTGCCAGCAAGTGGGACGCAGATTCACCCCTCCACTTT. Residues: CASKWDADSPLHF.

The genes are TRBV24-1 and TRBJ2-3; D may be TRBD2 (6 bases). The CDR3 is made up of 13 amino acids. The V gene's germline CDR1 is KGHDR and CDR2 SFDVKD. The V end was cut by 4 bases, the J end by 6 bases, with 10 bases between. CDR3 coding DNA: TGTGCCACCAGTGACCCTCTAGCGGATACGCAGTATTTT. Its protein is CATSDPLADTQYF.

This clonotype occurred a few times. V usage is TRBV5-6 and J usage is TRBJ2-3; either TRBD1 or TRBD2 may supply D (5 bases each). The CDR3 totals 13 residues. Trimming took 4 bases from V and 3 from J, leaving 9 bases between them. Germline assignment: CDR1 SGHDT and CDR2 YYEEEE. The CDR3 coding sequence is TGTGCCAGCAGCCGGGACGTGACAGATACGCAGTATTTT. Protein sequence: CASSRDVTDTQYF. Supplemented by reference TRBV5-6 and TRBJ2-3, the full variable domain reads DAGVTQSPTHLIKTRGQQVTLRCSPKSGHDTVSWYQQALGQGPQFIFQYYEEEERQRGNFPDRFSGHQFPNYSSELNVNALLLGDSALYLCASSRDVTDTQYFGPGTRLTVL.

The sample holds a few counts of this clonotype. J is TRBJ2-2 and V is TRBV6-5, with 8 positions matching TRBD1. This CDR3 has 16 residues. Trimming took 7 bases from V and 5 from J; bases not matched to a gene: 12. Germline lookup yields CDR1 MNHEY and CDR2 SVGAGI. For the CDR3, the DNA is TGTGCCAGCAATTTTGGACAGGGAGTTAGGACCGGGGAGCTGTTTTTT. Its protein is CASNFGQGVRTGELFF.

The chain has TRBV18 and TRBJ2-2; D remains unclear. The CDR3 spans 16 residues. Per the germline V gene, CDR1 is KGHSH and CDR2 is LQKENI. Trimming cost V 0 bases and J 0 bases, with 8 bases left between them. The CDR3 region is CASSPPRYPNTGELFF. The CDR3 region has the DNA TGTGCCAGCTCACCACCCCGCTACCCGAACACCGGGGAGCTGTTTTTT. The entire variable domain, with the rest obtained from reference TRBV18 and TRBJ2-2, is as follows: NAGVMQNPRHLVRRRGQEARLRCSPMKGHSHVYWYRQLPEEGLKFMVYLQKENIIDESGMPKERFSAEFPKEGPSILRIQQVVRGDSAAYFCASSPPRYPNTGELFFGEGSRLTVL.

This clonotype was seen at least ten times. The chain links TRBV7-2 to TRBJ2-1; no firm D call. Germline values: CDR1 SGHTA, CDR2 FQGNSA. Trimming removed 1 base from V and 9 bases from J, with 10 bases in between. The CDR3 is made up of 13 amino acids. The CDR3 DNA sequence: TGTGCCAGCAGCTTAGATGCCCCGGCTGAGCAGTTCTTC. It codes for CASSLDAPAEQFF.

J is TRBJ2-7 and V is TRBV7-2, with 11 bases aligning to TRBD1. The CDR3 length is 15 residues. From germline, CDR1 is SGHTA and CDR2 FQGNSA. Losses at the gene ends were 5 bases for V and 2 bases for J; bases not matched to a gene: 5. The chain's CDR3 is CASSLRTGGAYEQYF. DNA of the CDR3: TGTGCCAGCAGCCTTAGGACAGGGGGCGCCTACGAGCAGTACTTC.

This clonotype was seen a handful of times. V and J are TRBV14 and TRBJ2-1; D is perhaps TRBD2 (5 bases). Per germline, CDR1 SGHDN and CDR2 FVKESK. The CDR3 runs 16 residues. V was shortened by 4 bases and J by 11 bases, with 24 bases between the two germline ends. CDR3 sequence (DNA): TGTGCCAGCAGCCGCAGGACGGGGATTGCAACAATGAAGCAGTTCTTC. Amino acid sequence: CASSRRTGIATMKQFF. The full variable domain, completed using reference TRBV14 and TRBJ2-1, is EAGVTQFPSHSVIEKGQTVTLRCDPISGHDNLYWYRRVMGKEIKFLLHFVKESKQDESGMPNNRFLAERTGGTYSTLKVQPAELEDSGVYFCASSRRTGIATMKQFFGPGTRLTVL.

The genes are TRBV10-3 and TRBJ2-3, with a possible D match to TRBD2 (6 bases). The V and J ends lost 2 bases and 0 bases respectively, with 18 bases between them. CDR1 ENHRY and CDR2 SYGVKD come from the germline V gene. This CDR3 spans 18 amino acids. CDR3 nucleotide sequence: TGTGCCATCAGTGAGGGGGGAATCTTTGCGGGGAGCACAGATACGCAGTATTTT. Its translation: CAISEGGIFAGSTDTQYF.

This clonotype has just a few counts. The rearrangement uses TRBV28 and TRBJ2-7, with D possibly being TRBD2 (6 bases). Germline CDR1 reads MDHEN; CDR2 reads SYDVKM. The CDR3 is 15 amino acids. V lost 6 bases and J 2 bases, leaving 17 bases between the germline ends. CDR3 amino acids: CASRRRRDKAYEQYF. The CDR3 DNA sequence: TGTGCCAGCAGACGGCGGAGGGATAAAGCCTACGAGCAGTACTTC.

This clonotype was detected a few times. The CDR3 region is CASSQAGAHGRDTQYF. CDR3 DNA sequence: TGCGCCAGCAGCCAAGCGGGGGCCCATGGGAGGGATACGCAGTATTTT. The V and J genes are TRBV5-1 and TRBJ2-3; TRBD2 matches 8 bases. V shed 4 bases and J 6 bases; nucleotides not matched to a gene: 13. This CDR3 is built from 16 residues. Per the germline V gene, CDR1 is SGHRS and CDR2 is YFSETQ.

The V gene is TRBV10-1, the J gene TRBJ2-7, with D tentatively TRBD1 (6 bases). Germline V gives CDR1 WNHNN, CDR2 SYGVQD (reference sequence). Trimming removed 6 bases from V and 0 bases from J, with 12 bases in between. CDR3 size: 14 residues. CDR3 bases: TGCGCCAGCAGACACCAGGGGAGCTCCTACGAGCAGTACTTC. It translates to CASRHQGSSYEQYF.

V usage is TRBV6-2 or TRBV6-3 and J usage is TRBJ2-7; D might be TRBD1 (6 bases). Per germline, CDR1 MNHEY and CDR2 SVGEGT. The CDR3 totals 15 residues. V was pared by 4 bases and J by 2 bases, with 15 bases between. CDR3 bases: TGTGCCAGCAGTTCCCCGACAGGAATGGCCTACGAGCAGTACTTC. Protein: CASSSPTGMAYEQYF.

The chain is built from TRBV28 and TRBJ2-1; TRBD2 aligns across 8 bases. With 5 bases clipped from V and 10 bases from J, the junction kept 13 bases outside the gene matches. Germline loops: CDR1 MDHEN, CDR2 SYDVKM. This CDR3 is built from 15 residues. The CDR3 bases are TGTGCCAGCAGTGAAGCGGGAGCCTCCGCCTGGGAGCAGTTCTTC. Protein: CASSEAGASAWEQFF.

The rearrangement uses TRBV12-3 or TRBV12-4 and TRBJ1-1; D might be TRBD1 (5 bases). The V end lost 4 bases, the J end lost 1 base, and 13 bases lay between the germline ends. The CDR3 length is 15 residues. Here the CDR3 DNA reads TGTGCCAGCAGTTCCGGGGGGACTTCGAACACTGAAGCTTTCTTT. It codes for CASSSGGTSNTEAFF.

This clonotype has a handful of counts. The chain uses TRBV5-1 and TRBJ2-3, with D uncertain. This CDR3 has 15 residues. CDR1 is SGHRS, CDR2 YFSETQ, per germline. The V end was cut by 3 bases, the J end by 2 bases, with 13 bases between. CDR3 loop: CASSSSGPNTDTQYF. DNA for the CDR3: TGCGCCAGCAGCTCTTCGGGTCCCAACACAGATACGCAGTATTTT. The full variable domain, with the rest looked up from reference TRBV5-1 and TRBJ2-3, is KAGVTQTPRYLIKTRGQQVTLSCSPISGHRSVSWYQQTPGQGLQFLFEYFSETQRNKGNFPGRFSGRQFSNSRSEMNVSTLELGDSALYLCASSSSGPNTDTQYFGPGTRLTVL.

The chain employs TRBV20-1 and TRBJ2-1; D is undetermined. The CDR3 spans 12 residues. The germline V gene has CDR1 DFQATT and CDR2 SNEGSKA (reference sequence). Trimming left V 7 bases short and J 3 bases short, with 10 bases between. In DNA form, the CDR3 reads TGCAGTGGGGCGATTTTCTACAATGAGCAGTTCTTC. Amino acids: CSGAIFYNEQFF.